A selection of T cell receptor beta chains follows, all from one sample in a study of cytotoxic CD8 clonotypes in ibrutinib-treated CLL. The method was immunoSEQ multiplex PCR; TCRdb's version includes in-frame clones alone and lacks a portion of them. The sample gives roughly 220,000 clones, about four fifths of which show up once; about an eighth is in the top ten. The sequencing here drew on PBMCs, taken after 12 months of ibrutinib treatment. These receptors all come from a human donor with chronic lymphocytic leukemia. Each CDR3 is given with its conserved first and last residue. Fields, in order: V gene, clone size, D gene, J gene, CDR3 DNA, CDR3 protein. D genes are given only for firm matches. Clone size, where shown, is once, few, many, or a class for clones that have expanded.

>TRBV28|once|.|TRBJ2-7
TGTGCCAGCAGTCCCGCCGGGAGAAGCTCCTACGAGCAGTACTTC
CASSPAGRSSYEQYF
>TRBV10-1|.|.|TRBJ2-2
TGCGCCAGCAGTGAAAGGGAAAACGGGGAGCTGTTTTTT
CASSERENGELFF
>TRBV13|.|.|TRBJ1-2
TGTGTCAGCAGCCTCAGACAGGCCGGCTATGGCTACACCTTC
CVSSLRQAGYGYTF
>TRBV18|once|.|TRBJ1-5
TGTGCCAGCAAGGGAGGGGAGGATCAGCCCCAGCATTTT
CASKGGEDQPQHF
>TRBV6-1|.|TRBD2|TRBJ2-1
TGTGCCAGCAGAGGTAGCGGGCTTTACAATGAGCAGTTCTTC
CASRGSGLYNEQFF
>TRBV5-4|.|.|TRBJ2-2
TGTGCCAGCAGCTTGACTAGCAGGCGAACCGGGGAGCTGTTTTTT
CASSLTSRRTGELFF
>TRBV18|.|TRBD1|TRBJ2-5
TGTGCCAGCTCACCGCCGACAGGGTACCAAGAGACCCAGTACTTC
CASSPPTGYQETQYF
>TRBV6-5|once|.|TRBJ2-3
TGTGCCAGCGGGTGGCAGGGAGCAGATACGCAGTATTTT
CASGWQGADTQYF
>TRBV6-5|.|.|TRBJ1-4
TGTGCCAGCAGTTACTCGACGGGGGGAGGTGAAAAACTGTTTTTT
CASSYSTGGGEKLFF
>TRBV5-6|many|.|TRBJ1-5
TGTGCCAGCAGTAGGTGGGGGAATCAGCCCCAGCATTTT
CASSRWGNQPQHF
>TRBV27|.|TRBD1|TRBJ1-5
TGTGCCAGCAGTACCAGACAGGGGGGGAGCAATCAGCCCCAGCATTTT
CASSTRQGGSNQPQHF
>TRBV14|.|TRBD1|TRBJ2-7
TGTGCCAGCAGCCAACCAACCGGGACAGGGTCCTACGAGCAGTACTTC
CASSQPTGTGSYEQYF
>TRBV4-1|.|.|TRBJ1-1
TGCGCCAGCAGCCAAGTCGTGGGGGGCCCTCCTTTGAACACTGAAGCTTTCTTT
CASSQVVGGPPLNTEAFF
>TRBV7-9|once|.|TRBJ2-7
TGTGCCAGCAGCCACATGGGGAGATCCTACGAGCAGTACTTC
CASSHMGRSYEQYF
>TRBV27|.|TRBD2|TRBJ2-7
TGTGCCAGCATCTTAGCGGGAGGGATCTACGAGCAGTACTTC
CASILAGGIYEQYF
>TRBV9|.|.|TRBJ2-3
TGTGCCAGCAGCGTAGGAGGCAGCACAGATACGCAGTATTTT
CASSVGGSTDTQYF
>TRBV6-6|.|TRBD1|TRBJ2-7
TGTGCCAGCAGTAGGGACAGATCCTACGAGCAGTACTTC
CASSRDRSYEQYF
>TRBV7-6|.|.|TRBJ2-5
TGTGCCAGCAGCTTATTTGTGGGAGAGACCCAGTACTTC
CASSLFVGETQYF
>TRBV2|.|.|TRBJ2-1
TGTGCCAGCAGGCAACGAACGACAGGCGGTGAGCAGTTCTTC
CASRQRTTGGEQFF
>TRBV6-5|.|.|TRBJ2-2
TGTGCCAGCAGTTACGGGTTAGGCGGGGAGCTGTTTTTT
CASSYGLGGELFF
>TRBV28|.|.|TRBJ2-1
TGTGCCAGCAGTCCACTAGGTACGGGCTACAATGAGCAGTTCTTC
CASSPLGTGYNEQFF
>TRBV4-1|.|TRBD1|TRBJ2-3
TGCGCCAGCAGCCAATCCCGGACAGGGCCAGATACGCAGTATTTT
CASSQSRTGPDTQYF